The sequence of this T cell receptor (beta chain) was determined in a study of post-analysis software for immune sequencing data. Study as a whole: Included courses were relapsing-remitting and secondary progressive multiple sclerosis; progressive-relapsing multiple sclerosis was also included. Study-level results: When compared against controls, multiple sclerosis patients showed significantly lower normalized Chao1 diversity. The study found TRBV5-6, TRBV5-1 and TRBV20-1 among about five TRBV segments more frequent in patients than controls. Those samples that were prepared in the same batch co-clustered strongly by F measure.

V was shortened by 4 bases and J by 0 bases, with 14 bases between the two germline ends. Germline CDR1 reads SGHRS; CDR2 reads YFSETQ. CDR3 length equals 16 residues. Incorporated into the TCR beta cDNA libraries were unique molecular identifiers, which served to reduce PCR and sequencing biases. TCRdb reprocessed the PCR reads via MiXCR and lists one record per CDR3 protein. The sample has about 570,000 distinct CDR3 sequences; 30% to 40% are singletons. In its sample, this clonotype was seen a few times. What it binds is not known. Source material: blood. This TCR came from a girl under 18 with multiple sclerosis. The V gene is TRBV5-1, the J gene TRBJ2-1; D is perhaps TRBD1 (6 bases). The CDR3 protein is CASSRTGTHSYNEQFF. The CDR3 nucleotides read TGCGCCAGCAGCCGTACCGGGACACACTCCTACAATGAGCAGTTCTTC.